This T cell receptor (beta chain) was profiled in a study of blood T cell repertoires in COVID-19. Across the whole study: COVID-19 samples from acute and convalescent phases originated in the United States, Italy and Spain. Nucleic acid was either cDNA or gDNA, and it came from T cells, B-cell-depleted T cells, or PBMCs.

Under the authors' procedure: It was from reference gene primer amplification that nucleated cell counts were estimated. The repertoire was sequenced with immunoSEQ multiplex PCR; TCRdb's copy has only in-frame clones and lacks some. That table is the source of V, J and clone size, and D and trimming were worked out from the DNA. The sample lists about 170,000 clones; approximately 80% were seen once. Germline V lookup: CDR1 LNHDA, CDR2 SQIVND (reference sequence). CDR3 length: 15 residues. V lost 7 bases and J 9 bases, leaving 19 bases between the germline ends. The sequence was obtained from a woman aged 80 or over with active or convalescent COVID-19. J is TRBJ1-6 and V is TRBV19, with D possibly being TRBD1 (6 bases). The source material was peripheral blood. The CDR3: CASTTVGAGFSPLHF. The CDR3 DNA sequence: TGTGCCAGTACTACCGTGGGGGCCGGGTTTTCACCCCTCCACTTT.